This entry describes one TCR beta chain. TCRdb's table, derived via immunoSEQ multiplex PCR, lists solely in-frame clones and lacks some. In the table there are approximately 140,000 clones, roughly 89% of which are singletons. CDR1 is MNHEY, CDR2 SMNVEV, per germline (reference sequence). This CDR3 region has 12 residues. V was pared by 4 bases and J by 15 bases, with 13 bases between. Participants had their cohort set by participant-reported clinical history. These data are taken from a study of blood T cell repertoires in COVID-19. This clonotype was obtained from a woman aged 50 to 60 who had been exposed to COVID-19. The chain employs TRBV27 and TRBJ1-6, with D possibly being TRBD1 (6 bases). The sequenced sample consisted of PBMCs or T cells enriched from blood (not recorded which). CDR3 coding DNA: TGTGCCAGCAGTTACCGAGGGGGACACCTCCACTTT. Encoded protein: CASSYRGGHLHF.